Below, one T cell receptor beta chain is given with its context. Its antigen remains unknown. The source of the sample is a study of blood T cells in healthy people across ages. The study's findings and limits: There was a strong correlation between TCR beta diversity and naive T cell percentage.

Primed by a sample-barcoded 5' primer and a J-beta primer mix, a second PCR proceeded for about 6 to 12 cycles. TCRdb re-called the 5' RACE reads through MiXCR, storing one row per CDR3 protein. The profile shows around 1,000,000 distinct CDR3 sequences, around 27% of them singletons. Germline-derived CDR1 and CDR2 are MNHNS and SASEGT. CDR3 length: 14 amino acids. Healthy Caucasians from Russia aged about 6 to 90 served as donors. Another study also made use of these data, one on T cells of mothers and their children. Turning to that study: There were over 9.5 million TCR beta CDR3 reads from each mother and several million from each child.

The rearrangement uses TRBV6-1 and TRBJ2-5; tentative D call: TRBD1 (5 bases). Near its end, the DNA agrees better with TRBJ2-7, so the J call may be wrong. The sequencing input was blood. The clonotype was recovered from a girl under 10 years old in good health. The CDR3: CASSESWVQGEQYF. For the CDR3, the DNA is TGTGCCAGCAGTGAATCTTGGGTGCAGGGCGAGCAGTACTTC.